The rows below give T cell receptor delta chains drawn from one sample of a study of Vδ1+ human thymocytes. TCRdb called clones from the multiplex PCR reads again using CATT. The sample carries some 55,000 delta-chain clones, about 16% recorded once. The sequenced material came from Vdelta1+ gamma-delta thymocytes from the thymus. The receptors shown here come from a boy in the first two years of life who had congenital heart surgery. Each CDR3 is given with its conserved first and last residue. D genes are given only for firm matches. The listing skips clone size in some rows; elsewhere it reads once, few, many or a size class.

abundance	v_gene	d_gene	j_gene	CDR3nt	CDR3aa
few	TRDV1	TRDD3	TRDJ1	TGTGCTCTTGGGAGCGGGAGCATACGGAACTGGGGGATATATGGTAAACTCATCTTT	CALGSGSIRNWGIYGKLIF
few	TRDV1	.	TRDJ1	TGTGCTCTTGGGGAACTAAAGGGAACCCCTACGGGAGTCCCGTCTAAGTACACCGATAAACTCATCTTT	CALGELKGTPTGVPSKYTDKLIF
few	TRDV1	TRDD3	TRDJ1	TGTGCTCTTGGGGAACGAGGTTTCTGGGGGGGCCGAGGATGGTACACCGATAAACTCATCTTT	CALGERGFWGGRGWYTDKLIF
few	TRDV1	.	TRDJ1	TGTGCTCTTGGGGAACTAGTAGGCGCGCGTCTGGGGATGGGCGATAAACTCATCTTT	CALGELVGARLGMGDKLIF
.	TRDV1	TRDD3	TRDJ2	TGTGCTCTTGGGGGCCACCTACTGGGGGATATTAATCTCACTACTTTGACAGCACAACTCTTCTTT	CALGGHLLGDINLTTLTAQLFF
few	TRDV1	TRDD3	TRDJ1	TGTGCTCTTGGGGAACTAAGCCTACATGGTTGGGGGACCTACACCGATAAACTCATCTTT	CALGELSLHGWGTYTDKLIF
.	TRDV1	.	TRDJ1	TGTGCTCTTGGGGGCACCTACCGACTAGGCAAACTCATCTTT	CALGGTYRLGKLIF
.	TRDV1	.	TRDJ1	TGTGCTCTTGGGGAACTAAATCCCCTACTTTCTCTGGGATCGACCGATAAACTCATCTTT	CALGELNPLLSLGSTDKLIF
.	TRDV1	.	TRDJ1	TGTGCTCTTGGGGAGCTGGCTCCCGTCAACACCGATAAACTCATCTTT	CALGELAPVNTDKLIF
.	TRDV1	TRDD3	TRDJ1	TGTGCTCTTGGGGAACTAGACGTCCCTTTCCTGTCCCGGGGGATACGGTACACCGATAAACTCATCTTT	CALGELDVPFLSRGIRYTDKLIF
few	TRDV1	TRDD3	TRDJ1	TGTGCTCTTGGGGCTCCTAGTGGGGGATACTTGGATAAACTCATCTTT	CALGAPSGGYLDKLIF
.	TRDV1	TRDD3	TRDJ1	TGTGCTCTTGGGGAGCCCACAAAGGGGGATACGCCTAAACTCATCTTT	CALGEPTKGDTPKLIF
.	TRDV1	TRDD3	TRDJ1	TGTGCTGTTGGAGGAACTAACACCCACGCTTGGGGGATTTACACCGATAAACTCATCTTT	CAVGGTNTHAWGIYTDKLIF
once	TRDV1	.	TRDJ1	TGTGCTCTCATCCGGGTTGATAAACTCATCTTT	CALIRVDKLIF
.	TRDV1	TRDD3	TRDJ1	TGTGCTCTTGGGGAACGGGGACTGGGGGATACAGGGGGCTCCTACACCGATAAACTCATCTTT	CALGERGLGDTGGSYTDKLIF
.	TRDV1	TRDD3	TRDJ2	TGTGCTCTTGGGGAGACCCTAACTATGGGGGATACCGGGGCTTTGACAGCACAACTCTTCTTT	CALGETLTMGDTGALTAQLFF
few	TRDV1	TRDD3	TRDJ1	TGTGCTCTCGGTCCAACGAAAATTCCTAGTAGGGGATACGTACATAAACTCATCTTT	CALGPTKIPSRGYVHKLIF
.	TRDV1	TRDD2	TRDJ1	TGTGCTCTTGGGGAACCCACCACCCGTCTTCCTACGGGTCGTAGCTGGGGCTCCTTCACCGATAAACTCATCTTT	CALGEPTTRLPTGRSWGSFTDKLIF
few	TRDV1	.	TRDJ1	TGTGCTCTTGGGGACCTATCCTTCCTACGCCCGATTACTGGGGGATACACCGATAAACTCATCTTT	CALGDLSFLRPITGGYTDKLIF
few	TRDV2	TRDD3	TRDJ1	TGTGCCTGTGTCGGTGGGGGACACCTACGCACTTACACCGATAAACTCATCTTT	CACVGGGHLRTYTDKLIF
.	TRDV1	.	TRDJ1	TGTGCTCTTGGGGAAGCTTCCCTTCCTAGTTTCTGGGGGAAGTCGTACACCGATAAACTCATCTTT	CALGEASLPSFWGKSYTDKLIF
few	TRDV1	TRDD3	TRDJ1	TGTGCTCTTGGGGGCTGCCCTTCCTTGACAGTATACTGGGGGATACGGGACGATAAACTCATCTTT	CALGGCPSLTVYWGIRDDKLIF
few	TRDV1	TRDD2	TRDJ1	TGTGCTCTTGGGGAAGGACAGGTTTCCTACTCCGGGGTTATGTACACCGATAAACTCATCTTT	CALGEGQVSYSGVMYTDKLIF
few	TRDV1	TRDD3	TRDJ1	TGTGCTCTTGGAGCCGCGATCTGGGGGACCCAGCCCCTCGATAAACTCATCTTT	CALGAAIWGTQPLDKLIF
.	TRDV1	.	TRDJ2	TGTGCTCTTGGGGAGCACGTCGCGCTTGGGGTCACGCCCGCTTTGACAGCACAACTCTTCTTT	CALGEHVALGVTPALTAQLFF
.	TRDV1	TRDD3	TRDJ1	TGTGCTCTTGGGAACGGCGTTCCTACAACTGGGGGATACAGCGATAAACTCATCTTT	CALGNGVPTTGGYSDKLIF
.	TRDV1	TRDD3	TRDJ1	TGTGCTCTTGGGGAACTGAGGTTCCTGGGGGATACGCCTCCAATGTACACTGATAAACTCATCTTT	CALGELRFLGDTPPMYTDKLIF
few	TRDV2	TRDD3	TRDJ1	TGTGCCTGTGACACATTCCTACACTGGGGGATAACCCCTAGGACCGATAAACTCATCTTT	CACDTFLHWGITPRTDKLIF
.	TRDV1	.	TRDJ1	TGTGCTCTTGGGGCCGGCCCTTCCTACGTAAAACTGGGGGTCCCGACTAAAGCGTACACCGATAAACTCATCTTT	CALGAGPSYVKLGVPTKAYTDKLIF
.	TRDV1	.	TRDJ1	TGTGCTCTTGGGGATCGCCCGGCCTTTTCGGGGGACCCTGGCGGTAAACTCATCTTT	CALGDRPAFSGDPGGKLIF
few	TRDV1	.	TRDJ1	TGTGCTCTTGGGGAAGTTTATCGGGGTCTTCCTACTGGGGATCGGGTCCCCCTCAGAGTGGGCGATAAACTCATCTTT	CALGEVYRGLPTGDRVPLRVGDKLIF
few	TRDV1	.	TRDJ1	TGTGCTCTTGGGGCCCCGAACCTACGGGGGAACGATCTCACCGATAAACTCATCTTT	CALGAPNLRGNDLTDKLIF
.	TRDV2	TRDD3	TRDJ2	TGTGCCTGTGACAGTGTACTGGGGGATACGTTGACAGCACAACTCTTCTTT	CACDSVLGDTLTAQLFF
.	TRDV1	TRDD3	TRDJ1	TGTGCTCTTGGGGAAGTAAGCTCTTTCCCTCACTGGGGGATAAGGGGGTACACCGATAAACTCATCTTT	CALGEVSSFPHWGIRGYTDKLIF
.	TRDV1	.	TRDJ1	TGTGCTCTTGGGGAACTGGCTCCCTACGGGAGCTACTGGGTTACCGATAAACTCATCTTT	CALGELAPYGSYWVTDKLIF
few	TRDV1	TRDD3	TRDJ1	TGTGCTCTTGGGGACCGATTACTTTCCCACGGGTTGGGACTGGGGGAACCGTACACCGATAAACTCATCTTT	CALGDRLLSHGLGLGEPYTDKLIF
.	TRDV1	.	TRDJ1	TGTGCCCTTGGGGAAGGCTACTCGTACACCGATAAACTCATCTTT	CALGEGYSYTDKLIF
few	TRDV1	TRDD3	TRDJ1	TGTGCTCTTGGGGCCACTAGAGACCCTACTCTTAGTACTGGGGGATCGTACACCGATAAACTCATCTTT	CALGATRDPTLSTGGSYTDKLIF
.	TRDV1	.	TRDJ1	TGTGCTCTTGGGGAACTTCGGGCACACATGTACTGGGATTTCACCGATAAACTCATCTTT	CALGELRAHMYWDFTDKLIF
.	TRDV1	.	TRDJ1	TGTGCTCTTGGGGTTTACGTGACTGGATTAACCGATAAACTCATCTTT	CALGVYVTGLTDKLIF
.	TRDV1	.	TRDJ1	TGTGCTCTTGGGGAACCCCGGGCCTGCCCGTACTCTGGAGAACTCATCTTT	CALGEPRACPYSGELIF
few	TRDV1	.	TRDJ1	TGTGCTCTTGGGGACCTATTTCCCGGGTACACCGATAAACTCATCTTT	CALGDLFPGYTDKLIF